The source of this T cell receptor (beta chain) is a study of T cell clones after liver transplantation. The overall study: TCRbeta sequencing after a pre-transplant mixed lymphocyte reaction identified graft-donor-reactive clones, later tracked in post-transplant blood. Three of the eight recipients were HCV-positive; the rest had non-autoimmune, non-viral transplant indications.

Findings of the study overall: A larger donor-reactive than third-party decline suggested partial antigen-specific deletion.

In regard to this clone: Its antigen is unknown.

Trimming stripped 6 bases from V and 5 bases from J, with 23 bases between. Germline V CDR1 and CDR2: SGHVS, FNYEAQ. CDR3 length: 16 residues. Profiling relied on immunoSEQ multiplex PCR, and the TCRdb table lists in-frame clones only, not all of them. In the table there are about 99,000 clones, about 81% of which are singletons. This clonotype was sampled from a human patient who received a liver transplant. The graft donor may account for some of the T cells. The sequencing used CD4+ T cells from blood, collected roughly 50 months after liver transplant. The V and J genes are TRBV7-6 and TRBJ2-7, with D tentatively TRBD2 (5 bases). CDR3 DNA: TGTGCCAGCAGTCCTAGAGGGTCGGTCCTCGGCAACGAGCAGTACTTC. This encodes CASSPRGSVLGNEQYF.